These 22 T cell receptor beta chains were sequenced from one sample in a study of blood T cells in healthy people across ages. Combining a sample-barcoded 5' primer with a J-beta primer mix, a second PCR ran for roughly 7 to 12 cycles. One entry per CDR3 protein results from TCRdb running MiXCR on the 5' RACE reads. This sample yields 750,000 to 1,000,000 distinct CDR3 sequences, of which almost 30% are seen a single time; 9.5% to 13% belongs to the top ten. These same data were also listed under a study on T cells of mothers and their children.

Sequenced: blood. Every receptor here comes from a woman in her forties in good health.

The V gene is TRBV5-1, the J gene TRBJ1-6, with 10 bases that match TRBD1. This CDR3 is built from 16 residues. Germline CDR1 SGHRS, CDR2 YFSETQ. Trimming took 0 bases from V and 7 from J; bases not matched to a gene: 4. DNA for the CDR3: TGCGCCAGCAGCTTGGATCCGGGACAGGGGAATTCACCCCTCCACTTT. Its protein product is CASSLDPGQGNSPLHF.

This chain uses TRBV11-1 with TRBJ2-2, with unresolved D. CDR3 length equals 12 residues. Per the germline V gene, CDR1 is SGHAT and CDR2 is FQDESV (reference sequence). V was shortened by 4 bases and J by 7 bases, with 7 bases between the two germline ends. The CDR3 coding sequence is TGTGCCAGCAGCTCCCACGTCGGGGAGCTGTTTTTT. It encodes CASSSHVGELFF.

Many counts were recorded for this clonotype. The chain uses TRBV12-3 or TRBV12-4 and TRBJ2-7, with D maybe TRBD1 (5 bases). V lost 2 bases and J lost 3, with 14 bases in between. The CDR3 runs to 15 residues. CDR3 coding DNA: TGTGCCAGCAGTTTAAGATTGGACACCCACTACGAGCAGTACTTC. Translating gives CASSLRLDTHYEQYF.

This clonotype was recorded many times. The rearrangement links TRBV12-3 or TRBV12-4 to TRBJ2-7, with TRBD2 as a possible D gene (5 bases). V lost 2 bases and J 6 bases, leaving 17 bases between the germline ends. The CDR3 has 15 amino acids. In DNA, the CDR3 is TGTGCCAGCAGTTTAACTAGTTATCATTCCGTCGAGCAGTACTTC. Translated: CASSLTSYHSVEQYF.

In its sample, this clonotype was seen a few times. V gene TRBV2 combines with J gene TRBJ2-4, with 11 positions matching TRBD1. CDR1 and CDR2 (germline): SNHLY, FYNNEI. The CDR3 loop spans 15 amino acids. V was pared by 6 bases and J by 13 bases, with 14 bases of the junction left unmatched. The CDR3: CASRGQGVNLGEQYF. In DNA form, the CDR3 reads TGTGCCAGCAGGGGACAGGGGGTTAATCTCGGAGAGCAGTACTTC.

The gene calls are TRBV20-1 and TRBJ2-3; no clear D. Germline values: CDR1 DFQATT, CDR2 SNEGSKA (reference sequence). V was trimmed by 2 bases and J by 3 bases, leaving 12 bases between them. CDR3 size: 14 residues. In DNA form, the CDR3 reads TGCAGTGCTAGACTCGAGACCTATACAGATACGCAGTATTTT. Protein: CSARLETYTDTQYF.

This clonotype was counted at least ten times. V usage is TRBV4-3 and J usage is TRBJ1-2; a possible D gene is TRBD1 (5 bases). Germline V CDR1 and CDR2: LGHNA, YSLEER. Trimming took off 0 bases at V and 8 bases at J, with 13 bases between the two ends. The CDR3 runs to 14 residues. The chain's CDR3 is CASSQDLAGQGYTF. CDR3 nucleotides: TGCGCCAGCAGCCAAGATTTGGCAGGGCAGGGCTACACCTTC.

In this sample, this clonotype turned up many times. The genes are TRBV4-1 and TRBJ2-7; perhaps TRBD1 as D (6 bases). Germline V gene lookup returns CDR1 MGHRA and CDR2 YSYEKL. V was shortened by 0 bases and J by 1 base, with 13 bases between the two germline ends. The CDR3 sequence is 16 residues long. As DNA, the CDR3 is TGCGCCAGCAGCCAAGAAGGCGGCAGGGGTTCCTACGAGCAGTACTTC. Translated: CASSQEGGRGSYEQYF.

The chain joins TRBV29-1 to TRBJ2-3; D is unclear. The CDR3 has 12 residues. Germline CDR1 and CDR2: SQVTM and ANQGSEA. Trimming took 7 bases from V and 6 from J, leaving 14 bases between them. This CDR3 is CSAEWPGDTQYF. CDR3 sequence (DNA): TGCAGCGCTGAGTGGCCCGGGGATACGCAGTATTTT.

This clonotype was observed a handful of times. The V and J genes are TRBV3-1 and TRBJ2-4; tentatively, D is TRBD1 (6 bases). The J call may be faulty, since TRBJ2-7 better matches the DNA end. Per the germline V gene, CDR1 is LGHDT and CDR2 is YNNKEL (reference sequence). The length of the CDR3 is 12 residues. CDR3 protein: CASSRGQSEQYF. CDR3 DNA: TGTGCCAGCAGTCGCGGACAGTCCGAGCAGTACTTC.

Turning to this clonotype: A read error may be the cause here, since a much bigger clone is one base away. This chain uses TRBV6-6 with TRBJ2-5; no firm D call. The last part of the DNA fits TRBJ2-1 better; the J call may be wrong. The CDR3 runs to 16 residues. In germline, CDR1 is MNHNY, CDR2 SVGAGI (reference sequence). The CDR3 DNA sequence: TGTGCCAGCAGTTTCCCCCGACTGACGGACCAAGAGACCCAGTTCTTC. Residues: CASSFPRLTDQETQFF.

This clonotype occurred many times. This chain joins TRBV29-1 and TRBJ2-3; tentatively, D is TRBD2 (6 bases). The CDR3 is 15 amino acids. The germline V and J ends were trimmed by 6 bases and 1 base, with 17 bases remaining between them. The V gene's germline CDR1 is SQVTM and CDR2 ANQGSEA. The CDR3 is CSVGTGGTRTDTQYF. The DNA of the CDR3 is TGCAGCGTGGGTACAGGAGGGACCCGCACAGATACGCAGTATTTT.

The chain combines TRBV4-1 with TRBJ1-1; tentative D call: TRBD1 (6 bases). Germline values: CDR1 MGHRA, CDR2 YSYEKL. Trimming left V 3 bases short and J 4 bases short, with 15 bases between. This CDR3 is built from 15 residues. CDR3 loop: CASSHADSGVTEAFF. The CDR3 DNA reads as TGCGCCAGCAGCCACGCGGACAGTGGGGTCACTGAAGCTTTCTTT.

The rearrangement uses TRBV6-1 and TRBJ1-2; 8 bases are a match to TRBD1. CDR1 MNHNS and CDR2 SASEGT come from the germline V gene. With V trimmed by 5 bases and J by 8 bases, 7 bases remained unmatched. This CDR3 is built from 13 residues. Written as DNA, the CDR3 is TGTGCCAGCAGTACCCGGACAGGGCAAGGCTACACCTTC. It encodes CASSTRTGQGYTF.

This clonotype came up many times. The chain couples TRBV4-3 to TRBJ1-1; D not resolved. Germline CDR1 reads LGHNA; CDR2 reads YSLEER. V was pared by 0 bases and J by 0 bases, with 8 bases between. This CDR3 has 15 residues. CDR3 protein: CASSQDWRVNTEAFF. CDR3 coding DNA: TGCGCCAGCAGCCAAGATTGGAGGGTGAACACTGAAGCTTTCTTT.

J is TRBJ2-1 and V is TRBV11-2; tentatively, D is TRBD1 (5 bases). Germline V gives CDR1 SGHAT, CDR2 FQNNGV. This CDR3 has 15 residues. Trimming removed 5 bases at V and 2 bases at J, with 13 bases between. DNA for the CDR3: TGTGCCAGCAGCCAGACTCAGGGTGCCTACAATGAGCAGTTCTTC. This encodes CASSQTQGAYNEQFF.

The chain joins TRBV20-1 to TRBJ2-7; TRBD1 might be the D (6 bases). V was clipped by 0 bases and J by 2 bases, with 23 bases between them. The CDR3 length is 18 residues. Germline V gene lookup returns CDR1 DFQATT and CDR2 SNEGSKA (reference sequence). CDR3 in amino acids: CSAREGQRHKRGPYEQYF. CDR3 sequence (DNA): TGCAGTGCTAGAGAGGGACAAAGGCATAAACGAGGACCCTACGAGCAGTACTTC.

A word on this clonotype: The CDR3 does not end in the conserved phenylalanine or tryptophan, so this is likely a read error. The chain links TRBV2 to TRBJ1-4; D is possibly TRBD1 (6 bases). CDR3 length: 14 amino acids. Per germline, CDR1 SNHLY and CDR2 FYNNEI. Trimming cost V 4 bases and J 4 bases, with 10 bases left between them. The CDR3 DNA reads TGTGCCAGCAGTGTTCAGGGGATTAATGAAAAACTGTTTTTG. Protein product: CASSVQGINEKLFL.

Regarding this clonotype: This may arise from a read error, as a much more abundant clone is one base away. The CDR3 DNA reads TGCAGCGTTGTATGGCTTAGCTGGACAGGAGCTGGGGCCAACGTCCGGACTTTC. Translating gives CSVVWLSWTGAGANVRTF. This rearrangement joins TRBV29-1 to TRBJ2-6; 7 bases agree with TRBD1. The CDR3 has 18 residues. Per germline, CDR1 SQVTM and CDR2 ANQGSEA.

Many counts were recorded for this clonotype. The rearrangement joins TRBV11-1 to TRBJ1-1; D remains ambiguous. Germline V CDR1 and CDR2: SGHAT, FQDESV (reference sequence). Trimming removed 6 bases from V and 4 bases from J, with 18 bases in between. CDR3 length: 15 residues. CDR3 amino acids: CASSPKQPRGTEAFF. Here the CDR3 DNA reads TGTGCCAGCAGTCCGAAACAACCGCGGGGCACTGAAGCTTTCTTT.

About this clonotype itself: The CDR3 carries no conserved terminal phenylalanine or tryptophan, so it likely arises from a read error. This chain joins TRBV6-6 and TRBJ2-5; unclear D gene. Trimming removed 2 bases from V and 2 bases from J, with 12 bases in between. The CDR3 covers 15 residues. Looked up from germline, CDR1 is MNHNY and CDR2 is SVGAGI (reference sequence). This chain's CDR3 is CASSYPGLYQETQYL. In nucleotides, the CDR3 is TGTGCCAGCAGTTACCCTGGGCTTTATCAAGAGACCCAGTACCTC.

Regarding this clonotype: One junction end disagrees with the germline gene, perhaps due to a read error. The V call is TRBV27, the J call TRBJ2-6; D unclear. The CDR3 consists of 16 residues. The V gene's germline CDR1 is MNHEY and CDR2 SMNVEV (reference sequence). The CDR3 spells CVSSLSLGSGANVLTF. CDR3 DNA sequence: TGCGTCAGCAGTTTATCGCTTGGCTCTGGGGCCAACGTCCTGACTTTC.